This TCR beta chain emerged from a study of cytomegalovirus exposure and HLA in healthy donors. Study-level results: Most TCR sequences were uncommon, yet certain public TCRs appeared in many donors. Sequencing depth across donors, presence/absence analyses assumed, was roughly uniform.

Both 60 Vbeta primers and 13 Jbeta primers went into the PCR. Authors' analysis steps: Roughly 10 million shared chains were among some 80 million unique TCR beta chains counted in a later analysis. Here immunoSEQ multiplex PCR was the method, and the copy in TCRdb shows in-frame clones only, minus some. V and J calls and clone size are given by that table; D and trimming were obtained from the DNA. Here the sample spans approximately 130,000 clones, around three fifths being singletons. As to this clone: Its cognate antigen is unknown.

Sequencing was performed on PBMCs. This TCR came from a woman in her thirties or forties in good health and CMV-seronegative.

The CDR3 is CAWSVIGNYEQYF. In nucleotides, the CDR3 is TGTGCCTGGAGTGTAATCGGGAACTACGAGCAGTACTTC. The gene calls are TRBV30 and TRBJ2-7, with D possibly matching TRBD2 (5 bases). V was shortened by 0 bases and J by 3 bases, with 9 bases between the two germline ends. CDR3 size: 13 residues. CDR1 is GTSNPN and CDR2 is SVGIG in the germline V gene (reference sequence).